This TCR beta chain was recovered during a study of identical twins. Only healthy Caucasians were enrolled as donors. TCRdb re-analysed the 5' RACE reads in MiXCR, keeping a single row per CDR3 protein. The repertoire has 700,000 or so distinct CDR3 sequences, more than 6.5% of them found once; the top ten carry 0.8% to 1%. Germline lookup yields CDR1 DFQATT and CDR2 SNEGSKA (reference sequence). CDR3 length equals 12 residues. The V and J ends lost 0 bases and 8 bases respectively, with 8 bases between them. This clonotype was recorded a few times. Its cognate antigen is unknown. Overall study findings and caveats: It was possible that invariant MAIT and iNKT cells partly confounded the zero-insertion analyses. Conclusions came from cross-sectional statistical analysis, not from following the same donors.

These data also formed part of another study, on yellow fever vaccine responses in identical twins.

The clonotype was recovered from a woman between 18 and 29 years old in good health. The chain links TRBV20-1 to TRBJ1-3; D not certain. The specimen sequenced was PBMCs. Written as DNA, the CDR3 is TGCAGTGCTAGAGATTTTGTTGACACCATATATTTT. Protein sequence: CSARDFVDTIYF.